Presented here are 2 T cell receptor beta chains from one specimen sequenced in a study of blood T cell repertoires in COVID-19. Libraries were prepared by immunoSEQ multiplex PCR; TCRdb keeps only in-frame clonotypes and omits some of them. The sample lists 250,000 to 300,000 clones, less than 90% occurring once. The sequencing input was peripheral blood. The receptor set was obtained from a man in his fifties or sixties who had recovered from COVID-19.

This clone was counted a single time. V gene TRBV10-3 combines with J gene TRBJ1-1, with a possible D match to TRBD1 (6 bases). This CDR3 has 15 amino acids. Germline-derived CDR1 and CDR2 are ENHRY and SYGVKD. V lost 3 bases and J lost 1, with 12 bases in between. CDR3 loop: CAISDPGERNTEAFF. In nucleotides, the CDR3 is TGTGCCATCAGTGACCCAGGGGAGAGGAACACTGAAGCTTTCTTT.

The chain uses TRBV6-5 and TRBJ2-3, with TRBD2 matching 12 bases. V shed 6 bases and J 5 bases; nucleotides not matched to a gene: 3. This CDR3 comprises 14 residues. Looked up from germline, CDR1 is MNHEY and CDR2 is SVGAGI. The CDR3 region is CASRPGLAGDTQYF. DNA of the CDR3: TGTGCCAGCAGACCGGGACTAGCGGGAGATACGCAGTATTTT.